This TCR beta chain derives from a study of T cells in Graves' hyperthyroidism and ophthalmopathy. The investigators amplified TCR beta CDR3 regions from RNA transcripts. With the HTBI primer set, the TCR CDR3 went through a first round of RT-PCR. TCRdb redid the calling of the multiplex PCR reads with MiXCR, one entry per CDR3 protein. The table shows over 700,000 distinct CDR3 sequences, with over 35% occurring only once. This CDR3 is 11 amino acids long. Germline V gene lookup returns CDR1 SQVTM and CDR2 ANQGSEA. V shed 4 bases and J shed 8 bases, with 8 bases lying between them. The sequencing sample was made of blood. This sequence originates from a man aged 18 to 29 with Graves' hyperthyroidism. V is TRBV29-1 and J is TRBJ1-4; maybe TRBD1 (5 bases). In nucleotides, the CDR3 is TGCAGCGTTGTAGGGGTGGAAAAACTGTTTTTT. Its protein product is CSVVGVEKLFF.